The 13 T cell receptor beta chains below were found in one sample sequenced in a study of blood T cell repertoires in COVID-19. Using immunoSEQ multiplex PCR, the repertoire was profiled, and TCRdb retains in-frame clones only, with some absent. The data hold 250,000 to 300,000 clones, with roughly 85% observed a single time. The specimen sequenced was peripheral blood. Every receptor here comes from a man in his forties or fifties with active or convalescent COVID-19.

V gene TRBV7-2 combines with J gene TRBJ1-4; D call uncertain. The germline CDR1 and CDR2 sequences are SGHTA and FQGNSA. This CDR3 has 16 amino acids. Deletions cut 4 bases from V and 2 bases from J, with 14 bases between. CDR3 coding DNA: TGTGCCAGCAGCTCTACCCAAGTCGTGACTAATGAAAAACTGTTTTTT. Amino acids: CASSSTQVVTNEKLFF.

The chain links TRBV7-2 to TRBJ1-4; D unresolved. The CDR3 has 13 amino acids. V dropped 5 bases and J dropped 4 bases, with 8 bases sitting between them. The germline gives CDR1 SGHTA, CDR2 FQGNSA. The CDR3 sequence is CASSAGSNEKLFF. CDR3 nucleotide sequence: TGTGCCAGCAGCGCCGGGAGTAATGAAAAACTGTTTTTT. Full variable domain (missing parts from reference TRBV7-2 and TRBJ1-4): GAGVSQSPSNKVTEKGKDVELRCDPISGHTALYWYRQSLGQGLEFLIYFQGNSAPDKSGLPSDRFSAERTGGSVSTLTIQRTQQEDSAVYLCASSAGSNEKLFFGSGTQLSVL.

The chain links TRBV7-6 to TRBJ1-6, with unresolved D. The V gene lost 5 bases and the J gene lost 4 bases, with 6 bases spanning the gap. The germline V gene has CDR1 SGHVS and CDR2 FNYEAQ. CDR3 length: 13 amino acids. This chain's CDR3 is CASSMLYNSPLHF. In DNA, the CDR3 is TGTGCCAGCAGCATGTTATATAATTCACCCCTCCACTTT. Based on the CDR3 plus reference TRBV7-6 and TRBJ1-6, the full variable domain is GAGVSQSPRYKVTKRGQDVALRCDPISGHVSLYWYRQALGQGPEFLTYFNYEAQQDKSGLPNDRFSAERPEGSISTLTIQRTEQRDSAMYRCASSMLYNSPLHFGNGTRLTVT.

J is TRBJ2-3 and V is TRBV9; 8 bases line up with TRBD2. V gave up 0 bases and J gave up 2 bases; unmatched junction bases: 11. The CDR3 runs 18 residues. From germline, CDR1 is SGDLS and CDR2 YYNGEE. CDR3 DNA: TGTGCCAGCAGCGTAGGGGGGGCTCGCGGGAGGTCCACAGATACGCAGTATTTT. This encodes CASSVGGARGRSTDTQYF.

The chain is built from TRBV5-1 and TRBJ2-2; D uncertain. The CDR3 has 15 amino acids. The V end was cut by 3 bases, the J end by 4 bases, with 13 bases between. Germline CDR1 is SGHRS and CDR2 is YFSETQ. The CDR3 sequence is CASSSGLDGTGELFF. DNA of the CDR3: TGCGCCAGCAGCTCAGGATTAGACGGCACCGGGGAGCTGTTTTTT. Drawing the rest from reference TRBV5-1 and TRBJ2-2, the complete variable domain is KAGVTQTPRYLIKTRGQQVTLSCSPISGHRSVSWYQQTPGQGLQFLFEYFSETQRNKGNFPGRFSGRQFSNSRSEMNVSTLELGDSALYLCASSSGLDGTGELFFGEGSRLTVL.

The chain recombines TRBV25-1 with TRBJ2-1, with D perhaps TRBD2 (5 bases). There are 14 residues in the CDR3. V was clipped by 3 bases and J by 2 bases, with 8 bases between them. Germline V gene sequence: CDR1 MGHDK, CDR2 SYGVNS. The CDR3 loop is CASSDPRAYNEQFF. DNA of the CDR3: TGTGCCAGCAGTGATCCGAGGGCCTACAATGAGCAGTTCTTC. The full variable domain, in which reference TRBV25-1 and TRBJ2-1 provide the parts outside the CDR3, is EADIYQTPRYLVIGTGKKITLECSQTMGHDKMYWYQQDPGMELHLIHYSYGVNSTEKGDLSSESTVSRIRTEHFPLTLESARPSHTSQYLCASSDPRAYNEQFFGPGTRLTVL.

The V gene is TRBV10-3, the J gene TRBJ2-7; 13 bases line up with TRBD2. Germline V gives CDR1 ENHRY, CDR2 SYGVKD. Losses at the gene ends were 5 bases for V and 2 bases for J; bases not matched to a gene: 15. The CDR3 is 19 amino acids. CDR3 amino acids: CAISQSPGLAGKMTYEQYF. The CDR3 region has the DNA TGTGCCATCAGTCAATCCCCGGGACTAGCGGGAAAAATGACCTACGAGCAGTACTTC.

The chain carries TRBV18 and TRBJ2-7; maybe TRBD2 (6 bases). Germline loops: CDR1 KGHSH, CDR2 LQKENI. V was pared by 3 bases and J by 0 bases, with 9 bases between. This CDR3 is 14 amino acids long. DNA of the CDR3: TGTGCCAGCTCACCGCGGGACGGCTCCTACGAGCAGTACTTC. Translated: CASSPRDGSYEQYF.

In this sample, this clone turned up a few times. The V and J genes are TRBV5-1 and TRBJ2-1; 13 bases align to TRBD2. The CDR3 extends over 20 amino acids. V gave up 4 bases and J gave up 4 bases; unmatched junction bases: 17. The germline gives CDR1 SGHRS, CDR2 YFSETQ. CDR3 bases: TGCGCCAGCAGCGCCCCGACTAGCGGGAGGCACCCCATGTTTTACAATGAGCAGTTCTTC. Translated, it gives CASSAPTSGRHPMFYNEQFF.

This clone showed up just once. This chain joins TRBV27 and TRBJ1-1; D perhaps matches TRBD1 (5 bases). V lost 8 bases and J 2 bases, leaving 15 bases between the germline ends. The CDR3 extends over 14 amino acids. Germline CDR1 is MNHEY and CDR2 is SMNVEV (reference sequence). CDR3 residues: CASRTRQRNTEAFF. CDR3 coding DNA: TGTGCCAGCCGAACCCGACAGCGAAACACTGAAGCTTTCTTT.

The chain combines TRBV19 with TRBJ1-1; D not resolved. This CDR3 region has 11 residues. Looked up from germline, CDR1 is LNHDA and CDR2 is SQIVND (reference sequence). The V end was cut by 6 bases, the J end by 3 bases, with 5 bases between. The CDR3: CASRQYTEAFF. The CDR3 DNA sequence: TGTGCCAGTAGACAGTACACTGAAGCTTTCTTT.

The CDR3 spells CASSQSSGLNYGYTF. Written as DNA, the CDR3 is TGTGCCAGCAGTCAATCCTCGGGATTGAACTATGGCTACACCTTC. V usage is TRBV28 and J usage is TRBJ1-2; D unclear. V lost 5 bases to trimming and J lost 2 bases, with 15 bases between them. The CDR3 loop spans 15 amino acids. CDR1 MDHEN and CDR2 SYDVKM come from the germline V gene.

The chain recombines TRBV19 with TRBJ2-2, with 7 bases identical to TRBD2. The CDR3 extends over 17 amino acids. The V segment lost 1 base and the J segment 1 base; nucleotides outside the gene matches: 6. Germline V lookup: CDR1 LNHDA, CDR2 SQIVND (reference sequence). Here the CDR3 reads CASSIAAGLMNTGELFF. CDR3 DNA: TGTGCCAGTAGTATAGCAGCGGGGTTGATGAACACCGGGGAGCTGTTTTTT.